The T cell receptor beta chain under discussion was sequenced for a study of T-cell reconstitution after alpha-beta-depleted transplantation in children (TCRdb year 2016). Context from the whole study: Using TCR repertoire profiling, the study followed T-cell immune reconstitution in a quantitative way in children after TCRalphabeta/CD19-depleted allogeneic hematopoietic cell transplantation.

The investigation overall reported the following: In some patients, the high TCRbeta diversity seen at day 60 was put down to recipient T cells and intrathymic progenitors that had survived conditioning. The apparently early recovery of alphabetaT-cell counts about two months after transplant reportedly depended on only several hundred rapidly expanded clones that came from non-depleted graft cells. Over the following months the frequencies of hyperexpanded clones went down, and after one year T-cell counts and TCRbeta diversity were mostly credited to newly produced T cells.

Note on this clonotype: What antigen it recognizes has not been identified. Per-base quality was not reported, and no clone a single base away is much larger than it.

Library prep was done by PCR. TCRdb records Illumina HiSeq 2500 as the sequencer. Molecular barcoding was employed in the preparation of TCR libraries, with unique molecular identifiers being used to normalize TCRbeta repertoire quantification. TCRdb ran its own pipeline on the public reads, namely fastp trimming at Q25 and MiXCR clone calling, and kept in-frame beta chains. Identical CDR3 protein sequences are pooled into one entry, listed with their most common genes and DNA. The sample contains about 980,000 distinct CDR3 sequences, roughly 29% of them found a single time. The top ten hold more than 25% of the sample. According to the study, the label for this sample's treatment or condition signals: allogeneic hematopoietic cell transplantation with graft depleted of TCRalphabeta T cells and CD19 B cells. The transplant recipients were children given TCRalphabeta/CD19-depleted allogeneic hematopoietic cell grafts.

This clonotype originated in a boy in the first two years of life who had a stem cell transplant for SCID, so the T cells may come from the graft donor. The starting material was PBMCs, mostly from graft donor cells, obtained 360 days after TCRalphabeta/CD19-depleted stem cell transplant.

Here the CDR3 is given as CASSQDLGGGQGAFGYTF. The nucleotide sequence reads as follows: TGTGCCAGCAGCCAAGATCTCGGTGGGGGACAGGGGGCGTTTGGCTACACCTTC. The V gene is TRBV4-2 and the J gene is TRBJ1-2; 12 nucleotides in the junction match TRBD1. CDR1 and CDR2 are drawn from the germline V gene: LGHNA, YNFKEQ. The CDR3 starts with the cysteine, ends with the phenylalanine, and has 18 residues. The sequence is cut down to CDR3 DNA, 54 bases in frame from base 1. The junction shows trimming of 0 bases on V and 7 bases on J, and the gene matches do not reach 12 bases of it.